This T cell receptor beta chain was documented in a study of T cell responses to AZD1222 COVID-19 vaccine. TCRdb's table, derived via immunoSEQ multiplex PCR, lists solely in-frame clones and lacks some. The sample contains about 82,000 clones, more than 90% of which appear only once. Germline V gene data show CDR1 as LNHDA and CDR2 as SQIVND (reference sequence). Trimming left V 5 bases short and J 4 bases short, with 14 bases between. This CDR3 region has 14 residues. V and J are TRBV19 and TRBJ1-2, with D unresolved. Sequencing was performed on peripheral blood, taken on day 0 of AZD1222 vaccination. The sequence came from an adult in good health. The chain's CDR3 is CASSPRTAAYGYTF. The CDR3 coding sequence is TGTGCCAGTAGTCCTAGGACGGCCGCCTATGGCTACACCTTC. The complete variable domain, with remaining parts taken from reference TRBV19 and TRBJ1-2, reads DGGITQSPKYLFRKEGQNVTLSCEQNLNHDAMYWYRQDPGQGLRLIYYSQIVNDFQKGDIAEGYSVSREKKESFPLTVTSAQKNPTAFYLCASSPRTAAYGYTFGSGTRLTVV.